This record looks at one TCR beta chain sequence and its context. Its antigen is not identified. These data come from a study of beta chain features in type 1 diabetes. Reverse transcription of all isolated RNA meant that expressed TCRB transcripts were sequenced. Assay: immunoSEQ multiplex PCR; the TCRdb copy retains only in-frame clones and omits some. The table shows fewer than 400,000 clones, with roughly 9% occurring only once. CDR3 length: 14 amino acids. Germline loops: CDR1 SNHLY, CDR2 FYNNEI. V was pared by 9 bases and J by 5 bases, with 8 bases of the junction left unmatched. Findings of the study overall: Shorter TCRB CDR3s, moderately but significantly so, were found in Type 1 diabetes patients in all four CD4+ subsets.

The sequenced sample consisted of central memory CD4+ T cells from blood. The sequence was obtained from a man aged 30 to 39 with type 1 diabetes. The chain couples TRBV2 to TRBJ1-5, with 9 bases aligning to TRBD1. The CDR3, as DNA: TGTGCCAGAGGGGGGGACAGGGAATATCAGCCCCAGCATTTT. It codes for CARGGDREYQPQHF.